Below are 32 T cell receptor beta chains sequenced from a single sample in a study of blood T cell repertoires in COVID-19. Generated by immunoSEQ multiplex PCR, the TCRdb table keeps only in-frame clones and is missing some. The sample records about 140,000 clones, more than 65% being singletons. The sequenced sample consisted of peripheral blood. The receptor set was obtained from an elderly man with acute or convalescent COVID-19.

V usage is TRBV28 and J usage is TRBJ2-7; 8 positions agree with TRBD1. The V and J ends lost 5 bases and 6 bases, in that order; junction bases with no gene match: 12. The CDR3 spans 15 residues. Germline-derived CDR1 and CDR2 are MDHEN and SYDVKM. In nucleotides, the CDR3 is TGTGCCAGCAGTCCCCCCGGGACAGGAGGAAGCGAGCAGTACTTC. Encoded protein: CASSPPGTGGSEQYF.

The genes are TRBV19 and TRBJ1-5; D remains ambiguous. CDR3 length equals 12 residues. The V gene's germline CDR1 is LNHDA and CDR2 SQIVND (reference sequence). V lost 5 bases and J 9 bases, leaving 11 bases between the germline ends. The CDR3 is CASSAQPGPQHF. CDR3 nucleotides: TGTGCCAGTAGTGCACAACCGGGGCCCCAGCATTTT.

The V and J genes are TRBV18 and TRBJ1-6; the D gene is possibly TRBD1 (6 bases). Looked up from germline, CDR1 is KGHSH and CDR2 is LQKENI. This CDR3 is 15 amino acids long. The V and J ends lost 2 bases and 9 bases respectively, with 14 bases between them. The DNA of the CDR3 is TGTGCCAGCTCACCATCAAACATAGGGGGTTCACCCCTCCACTTT. Its translation is CASSPSNIGGSPLHF.

The chain links TRBV7-9 to TRBJ2-7; D remains ambiguous. CDR3 length equals 14 residues. V lost 3 bases and J lost 5, with 14 bases in between. Germline CDR1 and CDR2: SEHNR and FQNEAQ (reference sequence). The CDR3 region has the DNA TGTGCCAGCAGCTTTGAAGGAATCCAGGACGAGCAGTACTTC. This encodes CASSFEGIQDEQYF.

This clone was seen a few times. The rearrangement joins TRBV30 to TRBJ2-5, with TRBD2 matching 13 bases. V lost 1 base and J lost 1; bases outside the gene matches: 3. Germline assignment: CDR1 GTSNPN and CDR2 SVGIG (reference sequence). The CDR3 totals 16 residues. The CDR3 here is CAWSGGLAGIQETQYF. CDR3 nucleotides: TGTGCCTGGAGTGGGGGACTAGCGGGGATCCAAGAGACCCAGTACTTC.

The count of this clone is one. The CDR3 region is CASSPGLAGATGELFF. CDR3 coding DNA: TGTGCCAGCAGCCCAGGACTAGCGGGGGCCACCGGGGAGCTGTTTTTT. J is TRBJ2-2 and V is TRBV11-2, with TRBD2 matching over 13 bases. From germline, CDR1 is SGHAT and CDR2 FQNNGV. This CDR3 has 16 amino acids. With 5 bases clipped from V and 4 bases from J, the junction kept 4 bases outside the gene matches. Drawing the rest from reference TRBV11-2 and TRBJ2-2, the complete variable domain is EAGVAQSPRYKIIEKRQSVAFWCNPISGHATLYWYQQILGQGPKLLIQFQNNGVVDDSQLPKDRFSAERLKGVDSTLKIQPAKLEDSAVYLCASSPGLAGATGELFFGEGSRLTVL.

The chain couples TRBV11-2 to TRBJ2-5; tentative D call: TRBD1 (8 bases). V gave up 5 bases and J gave up 9 bases, with 25 bases separating them. This CDR3 is built from 16 residues. CDR1 and CDR2 from the germline V gene are SGHAT and FQNNGV. CDR3 amino acids: CASSPGTGDLRGAQYF. CDR3 in DNA: TGTGCCAGCAGCCCCGGGACAGGAGACCTCCGGGGGGCCCAGTACTTC.

This rearrangement joins TRBV5-1 to TRBJ2-2; TRBD2 matches 15 bases. Germline values: CDR1 SGHRS, CDR2 YFSETQ. V was clipped by 4 bases and J by 4 bases; unmatched bases: 5. The CDR3 length is 17 residues. In nucleotides, the CDR3 is TGCGCCAGCAGCCCGGGACTAGCGGGGGGCTTCACCGGGGAGCTGTTTTTT. Protein: CASSPGLAGGFTGELFF.

This sequence joins TRBV5-4 and TRBJ2-5; 10 nucleotides align to TRBD2. Germline CDR1 SGHNT, CDR2 YYREEE (reference sequence). V gave up 1 base and J gave up 1 base; unmatched junction bases: 1. This CDR3 spans 15 amino acids. CDR3: CASSLPSGGQETQYF. The CDR3 bases are TGTGCCAGCAGCTTGCCTAGCGGGGGCCAAGAGACCCAGTACTTC.

The count of this clone is one. The genes are TRBV3-1 (or the pseudogene TRBV3-2) and TRBJ2-4; 11 bases are shared with TRBD1. In germline, CDR1 is LGHDT, CDR2 YNNKEL (reference sequence). The CDR3 has 17 residues. The V and J ends lost 3 bases and 2 bases, in that order; junction bases with no gene match: 6. The CDR3: CASSQGGQGATKNIQYF. CDR3 in DNA: TGTGCCAGCAGCCAGGGCGGACAGGGGGCAACCAAAAACATTCAGTACTTC.

This chain links TRBV2 with TRBJ1-2; no firm D call. The CDR3 contains 12 residues. Trimming stripped 4 bases from V and 4 bases from J, with 7 bases between. From germline, CDR1 is SNHLY and CDR2 FYNNEI. The chain's CDR3 is CASSVQAYGYTF. The CDR3 DNA sequence: TGTGCCAGCAGTGTGCAGGCCTATGGCTACACCTTC.

This chain uses TRBV3-1 (or the pseudogene TRBV3-2) with TRBJ2-1; 11 bases agree with TRBD2. Germline CDR1 reads LGHDT; CDR2 reads YNNKEL (reference sequence). The V and J ends lost 8 bases and 6 bases, in that order; junction bases with no gene match: 6. The CDR3 is made up of 14 amino acids. This CDR3 reads CASLDSGGANEQFF. As DNA, the CDR3 is TGTGCCAGCCTAGATAGCGGGGGGGCCAATGAGCAGTTCTTC.

This chain links TRBV9 with TRBJ2-5, with TRBD2 matching 8 bases. This CDR3 contains 14 residues. V shed 4 bases and J 5 bases; nucleotides not matched to a gene: 7. From germline, CDR1 is SGDLS and CDR2 YYNGEE. The CDR3 nucleotides are TGTGCCAGCAGCCCGTATGCGGGGGGTGAGACCCAGTACTTC. It specifies CASSPYAGGETQYF.

The chain links TRBV5-5 to TRBJ2-7; no definite D call. V was pared by 4 bases and J by 5 bases, with 22 bases between. This CDR3 region has 16 residues. Looked up from germline, CDR1 is SGHKS and CDR2 is YYEKEE (reference sequence). The CDR3: CASSRSVVSVRDEQYF. CDR3 nucleotides: TGTGCCAGCAGCCGGTCCGTAGTTTCTGTCCGGGACGAGCAGTACTTC.

The chain joins TRBV2 to TRBJ2-2; 8 bases are a match to TRBD1. The germline CDR1 and CDR2 sequences are SNHLY and FYNNEI. The CDR3 loop spans 12 amino acids. V gave up 10 bases and J gave up 5 bases; unmatched junction bases: 3. CDR3 in amino acids: CATGQGTGELFF. In nucleotides, the CDR3 is TGTGCCACCGGACAGGGAACCGGGGAGCTGTTTTTT.

The rearrangement uses TRBV2 and TRBJ2-5; 11 bases are a match to TRBD1. From germline, CDR1 is SNHLY and CDR2 FYNNEI. Trimming cost V 5 bases and J 5 bases; bases outside gene matches: 7. The CDR3 extends over 15 amino acids. DNA of the CDR3: TGTGCCAGCAGTCTGGACAGGGGGCGATGGGAGACCCAGTACTTC. Translated: CASSLDRGRWETQYF.

CDR3 bases: TGTGCCAGTAGTATTTCGGCGGCTGGCTACACCTTC. This gives the protein CASSISAAGYTF. The chain carries TRBV19 and TRBJ1-2, with D uncertain. V lost 3 bases and J lost 7, with 9 bases in between. Germline CDR1 reads LNHDA; CDR2 reads SQIVND (reference sequence). This CDR3 comprises 12 residues. The full variable domain, in which reference TRBV19 and TRBJ1-2 provide the parts outside the CDR3, is DGGITQSPKYLFRKEGQNVTLSCEQNLNHDAMYWYRQDPGQGLRLIYYSQIVNDFQKGDIAEGYSVSREKKESFPLTVTSAQKNPTAFYLCASSISAAGYTFGSGTRLTVV.

The chain recombines TRBV7-2 with TRBJ1-4; 7 bases fit TRBD1. The CDR3 totals 16 residues. Looked up from germline, CDR1 is SGHTA and CDR2 is FQGNSA. V lost 5 bases, J lost 4 bases, and 10 bases stayed unmatched. DNA of the CDR3: TGTGCCAGCAGCCTTCAACCGGGACAGAGTAATGAAAAACTGTTTTTT. It yields the protein CASSLQPGQSNEKLFF. Full variable domain (outside the CDR3, taken from reference TRBV7-2 and TRBJ1-4): GAGVSQSPSNKVTEKGKDVELRCDPISGHTALYWYRQSLGQGLEFLIYFQGNSAPDKSGLPSDRFSAERTGGSVSTLTIQRTQQEDSAVYLCASSLQPGQSNEKLFFGSGTQLSVL.

This chain links TRBV11-3 with TRBJ2-1, with D hard to call. Deletions cut 2 bases from V and 6 bases from J, with 8 bases between. This CDR3 region has 13 residues. The germline CDR1 and CDR2 sequences are SGHNT and YENEEA. This CDR3 is CASSLLEANEQFF. The CDR3 DNA reads TGTGCCAGCAGCTTACTTGAGGCCAATGAGCAGTTCTTC.

The rearrangement joins TRBV6-1 to TRBJ1-2, with 7 bases aligning to TRBD1. CDR1 MNHNS and CDR2 SASEGT come from the germline V gene. This CDR3 region has 16 residues. V dropped 4 bases and J dropped 2; count of bases not matched to a gene: 10. Here the CDR3 reads CASSVGTATPNYGYTF. The CDR3 DNA is TGTGCCAGCAGTGTCGGGACAGCTACCCCGAACTATGGCTACACCTTC.

This sequence joins TRBV18 and TRBJ1-2; the D gene is possibly TRBD1 (5 bases). Per the germline V gene, CDR1 is KGHSH and CDR2 is LQKENI. This CDR3 is 16 amino acids long. The germline V and J ends were trimmed by 3 bases and 0 bases, with 14 bases remaining between them. CDR3 protein: CASSPPGRVTNYGYTF. The CDR3 DNA reads as TGTGCCAGCTCACCCCCCGGCAGGGTGACTAACTATGGCTACACCTTC.

A word on this clone: A read error may account for a junction end that differs from germline. The CDR3 DNA is TGTGCCACCAGCCGACCGACAGGGGGCAACCAGCCCCAGCATTTT. Translated: CATSRPTGGNQPQHF. The chain uses TRBV24-1 and TRBJ1-5, with 10 bases matching TRBD1. Germline CDR1 and CDR2: KGHDR and SFDVKD. The CDR3 is 15 amino acids.

The chain links TRBV19 to TRBJ1-1; D is ambiguous. With 0 bases removed from V and 5 bases from J, the gap between germline ends came to 13 bases. The CDR3 is 15 residues long. Germline V gives CDR1 LNHDA, CDR2 SQIVND (reference sequence). This CDR3 reads CASSIDSRGYTEAFF. CDR3 DNA: TGTGCCAGTAGTATAGATAGTCGGGGATATACTGAAGCTTTCTTT.

The chain carries TRBV6-1 and TRBJ1-5; 7 bases agree with TRBD1. The CDR3 has 17 amino acids. Germline CDR1 and CDR2: MNHNS and SASEGT. The junction had 8 bases not matched to a gene; V was cut back by 3 bases and J by 0 bases. Here the CDR3 reads CASSDSSTGYSNQPQHF. CDR3 sequence (DNA): TGTGCCAGCAGTGATTCGTCGACAGGGTATAGCAATCAGCCCCAGCATTTT.

This clone was observed many times. The genes are TRBV29-1 and TRBJ1-1; weak D call: TRBD1 (5 bases). CDR3 size: 14 residues. CDR1 SQVTM and CDR2 ANQGSEA come from the germline V gene. The CDR3 region has the DNA TGCAGGACGCATAGAGATCGGGGGGGAACTGAAGCTTTCTTT. This sequence encodes CRTHRDRGGTEAFF.

This chain uses TRBV7-2 with TRBJ2-5; possibly TRBD1 for D (8 bases). Trimming left V 4 bases short and J 4 bases short, with 13 bases between. The CDR3 has 14 residues. Germline V gives CDR1 SGHTA, CDR2 FQGNSA. CDR3 sequence: CASSYNRGGETQYF. DNA for the CDR3: TGTGCCAGCAGCTACAACAGGGGGGGAGAGACCCAGTACTTC.

The V call is TRBV10-3, the J call TRBJ2-5; TRBD2 agrees at 16 bases. Germline lookup yields CDR1 ENHRY and CDR2 SYGVKD. Trimming took 6 bases from V and 5 from J; bases not matched to a gene: 12. The length of the CDR3 is 18 residues. CDR3 residues: CAISQGLAGGSAEETQYF. CDR3 nucleotide sequence: TGTGCCATCAGCCAGGGACTAGCGGGGGGGTCCGCGGAGGAGACCCAGTACTTC.

Notes on this clone: Sequence at one end of the junction differs from germline and may be a read error. The V and J genes are TRBV11-3 and TRBJ1-4; perhaps TRBD1 as D (5 bases). This CDR3 is 12 amino acids long. Germline values: CDR1 SGHNT, CDR2 YENEEA. The DNA of the CDR3 is TGTGCCAGCAGCCCCAGACCGCCCAAGGCAGGGTTT. It is translated as CASSPRPPKAGF.

This chain joins TRBV2 and TRBJ2-5; D gene unclear. V was pared by 6 bases and J by 3 bases, with 5 bases between. Germline loops: CDR1 SNHLY, CDR2 FYNNEI. The length of the CDR3 is 11 residues. The CDR3 nucleotides are TGTGCCAGCAGGGAGAAAGAGACCCAGTACTTC. This codes for CASREKETQYF.

V is TRBV12-3 or TRBV12-4 and J is TRBJ1-2, with D perhaps TRBD1 (6 bases). The CDR3 is 13 amino acids. The ends were cut back, 5 bases at V and 5 bases at J, with 12 bases in the middle. The CDR3 here is CASSADSSYGYTF. Written as DNA, the CDR3 is TGTGCCAGCAGTGCGGACAGTTCGTATGGCTACACCTTC.

The CDR3 here is CASSSSGGRGNEQFF. The CDR3 DNA is TGTGCCAGCAGCTCCTCGGGGGGGCGGGGCAATGAGCAGTTCTTC. The chain is built from TRBV11-3 and TRBJ2-1; the match to TRBD2 covers 8 bases. Trimming cost V 4 bases and J 6 bases; bases outside gene matches: 8. The CDR3 sequence is 15 residues long. In germline, CDR1 is SGHNT, CDR2 YENEEA.

The chain has TRBV3-1 (or the pseudogene TRBV3-2) and TRBJ1-2, with 10 positions matching TRBD1. The length of the CDR3 is 15 residues. Trimming took 4 bases from V and 7 from J; bases not matched to a gene: 9. Germline CDR1 is LGHDT and CDR2 is YNNKEL (reference sequence). In nucleotides, the CDR3 is TGTGCCAGCAGCCGACGAGACAGGGGGCGCGTTGGCTACACCTTC. As protein: CASSRRDRGRVGYTF.